This T cell receptor (beta chain) stems from a study of T cells in Graves' hyperthyroidism and ophthalmopathy. RNA transcripts were the template for amplifying TCR beta CDR3 regions. Using the HTBI primer set, a first-round RT-PCR was run on the TCR CDR3. MiXCR, run by TCRdb on the multiplex PCR reads, gives a single entry per CDR3 protein. This table has 700,000 or so distinct CDR3 sequences, 15% to 20% appearing once. Details on this clonotype: Antigen unknown.

It was considered stable Graves' hyperthyroidism when ophthalmopathy did not progress within 18 months. Lactation, pregnancy, other autoimmune disease or uncontrolled infection led to exclusion of patients. PBMCs came from over 8.5 ml fresh peripheral blood. Notes on the study in general: Expanded thyroid clonotypes (above 0.001) were mostly also found in blood.

Per germline, CDR1 MNHEY and CDR2 SMNVEV (reference sequence). The CDR3 is 16 residues long. Trimming removed 2 bases from V and 2 bases from J, with 16 bases in between. This chain joins TRBV27 and TRBJ2-7, with D perhaps TRBD1 (6 bases). The sample comprised blood. The clonotype was recovered from a young man with Graves' hyperthyroidism. The CDR3 coding sequence is TGTGCCAGCAGTTTAATCGCGGCAGGGGACGCCTACGAGCAGTACTTC. This codes for CASSLIAAGDAYEQYF.